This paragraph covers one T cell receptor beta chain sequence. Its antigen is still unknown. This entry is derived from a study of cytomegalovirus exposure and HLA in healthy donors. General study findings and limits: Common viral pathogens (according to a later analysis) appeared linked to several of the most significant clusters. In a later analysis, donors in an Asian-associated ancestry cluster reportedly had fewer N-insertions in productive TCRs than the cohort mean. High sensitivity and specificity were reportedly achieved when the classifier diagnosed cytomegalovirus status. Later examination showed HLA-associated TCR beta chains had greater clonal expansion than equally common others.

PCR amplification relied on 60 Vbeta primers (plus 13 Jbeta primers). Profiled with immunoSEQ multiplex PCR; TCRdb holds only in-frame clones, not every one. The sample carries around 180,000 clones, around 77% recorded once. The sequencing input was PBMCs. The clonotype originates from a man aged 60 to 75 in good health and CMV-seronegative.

CDR3 nucleotide sequence: TGTGCCAGCAGGCCTACGGGACACACGAACACTGAAGCTTTCTTT. Encoded protein: CASRPTGHTNTEAFF. The chain recombines TRBV6-5 with TRBJ1-1; a weak D match, TRBD1 (6 bases). Germline V gene lookup returns CDR1 MNHEY and CDR2 SVGAGI. Trimming shortened V by 6 bases and J by 1 base, and 15 bases separated the two germline ends. The CDR3 spans 15 residues.